This TCR beta chain was obtained from a study of T cell repertoires in cytomegalovirus infection. Study summary: Public TCR beta signatures indicated both CMV infection and matching HLA type.

The ends lost 6 bases at V and 5 bases at J; junction bases unmatched: 12. The CDR3 spans 15 residues. General study points: CMV-specific TCR beta clonotypes restricted by HLA-C dominated the ex vivo response. Identification of carriers of CMV plus the relevant HLA was achieved through cumulative public TCR beta family frequency.

TCRdb re-called the reads through MiXCR, storing one row per CDR3 protein. Of roughly 760,000 distinct CDR3 sequences in the sample, about 40% were seen once. This clonotype was observed a few times. Its specificity is not known. The chain joins TRBV12-3 or TRBV12-4 to TRBJ2-5; 7 bases fit TRBD1. This TCR came from a human donor in good health (CMV status not recorded). Some clones in this sample may be carry-over from other donors' samples. Source material: PBMCs. Written as DNA, the CDR3 is TGTGCCAGCAGATATAGACAGGGAGTTACGGAGACCCAGTACTTC. Its protein is CASRYRQGVTETQYF.